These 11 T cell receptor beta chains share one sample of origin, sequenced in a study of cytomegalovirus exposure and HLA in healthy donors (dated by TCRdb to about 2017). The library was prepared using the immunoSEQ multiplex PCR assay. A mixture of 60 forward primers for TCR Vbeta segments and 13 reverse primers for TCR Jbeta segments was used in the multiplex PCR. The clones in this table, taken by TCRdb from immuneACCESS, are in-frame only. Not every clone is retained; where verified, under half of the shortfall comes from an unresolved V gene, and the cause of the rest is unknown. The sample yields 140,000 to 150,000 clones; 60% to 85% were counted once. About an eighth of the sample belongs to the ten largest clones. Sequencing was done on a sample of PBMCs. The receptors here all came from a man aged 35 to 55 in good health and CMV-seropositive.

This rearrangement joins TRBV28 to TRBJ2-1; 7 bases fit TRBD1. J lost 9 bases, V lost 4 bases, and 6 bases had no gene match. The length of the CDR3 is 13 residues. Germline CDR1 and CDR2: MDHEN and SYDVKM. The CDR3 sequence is CASSYLTGAEQFF. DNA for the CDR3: TGTGCCAGCAGTTATTTAACAGGGGCTGAGCAGTTCTTC.

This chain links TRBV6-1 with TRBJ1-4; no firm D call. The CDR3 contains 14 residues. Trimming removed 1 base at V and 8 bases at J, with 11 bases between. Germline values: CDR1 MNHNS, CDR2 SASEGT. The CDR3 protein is CASSEGSRREKLFF. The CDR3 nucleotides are TGTGCCAGCAGTGAAGGGAGCCGTCGGGAAAAACTGTTTTTT.

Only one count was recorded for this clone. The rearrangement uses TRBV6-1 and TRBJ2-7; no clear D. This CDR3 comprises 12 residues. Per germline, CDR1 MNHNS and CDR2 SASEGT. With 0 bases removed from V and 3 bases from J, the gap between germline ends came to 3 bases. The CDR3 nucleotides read TGTGCCAGCAGTGAAGCCGGCTACGAGCAGTACTTC. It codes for CASSEAGYEQYF.

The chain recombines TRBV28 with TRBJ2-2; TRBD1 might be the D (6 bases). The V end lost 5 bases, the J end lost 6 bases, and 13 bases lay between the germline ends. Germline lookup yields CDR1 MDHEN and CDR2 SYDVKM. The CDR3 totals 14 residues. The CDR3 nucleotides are TGTGCCAGCAGTACGGTACAGGGCCCCGGGGAGCTGTTTTTT. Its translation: CASSTVQGPGELFF. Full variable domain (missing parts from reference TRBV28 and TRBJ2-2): DVKVTQSSRYLVKRTGEKVFLECVQDMDHENMFWYRQDPGLGLRLIYFSYDVKMKEKGDIPEGYSVSREKKERFSLILESASTNQTSMYLCASSTVQGPGELFFGEGSRLTVL.

CDR3 protein: CASSLTFGTGVVNEQFF. In DNA, the CDR3 is TGTGCCAGCAGTTTAACGTTCGGGACAGGGGTAGTCAATGAGCAGTTCTTC. The chain is built from TRBV28 and TRBJ2-1; 10 bases line up with TRBD1. There are 17 residues in the CDR3. Germline V gives CDR1 MDHEN, CDR2 SYDVKM. V gave up 2 bases and J gave up 6 bases; unmatched junction bases: 10.

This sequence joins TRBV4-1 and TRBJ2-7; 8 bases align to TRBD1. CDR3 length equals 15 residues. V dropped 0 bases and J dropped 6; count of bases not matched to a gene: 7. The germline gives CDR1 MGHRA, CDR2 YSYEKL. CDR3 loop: CASSQEAQGAREQYF. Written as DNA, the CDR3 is TGCGCCAGCAGCCAAGAGGCCCAGGGGGCGCGCGAGCAGTACTTC.

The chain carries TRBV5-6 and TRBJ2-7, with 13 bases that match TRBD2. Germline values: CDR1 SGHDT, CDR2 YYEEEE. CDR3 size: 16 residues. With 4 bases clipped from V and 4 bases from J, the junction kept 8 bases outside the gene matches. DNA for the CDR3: TGTGCCAGCAGCCTAGGACTAGCGGGAGCGGGTTACGAGCAGTACTTC. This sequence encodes CASSLGLAGAGYEQYF.

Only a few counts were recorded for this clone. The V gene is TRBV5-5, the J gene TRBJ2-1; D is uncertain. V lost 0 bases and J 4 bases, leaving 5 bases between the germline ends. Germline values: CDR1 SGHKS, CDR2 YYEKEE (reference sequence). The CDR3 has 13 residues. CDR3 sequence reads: CASSLDSYNEQFF. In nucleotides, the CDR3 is TGTGCCAGCAGCTTGGACAGTTACAATGAGCAGTTCTTC.

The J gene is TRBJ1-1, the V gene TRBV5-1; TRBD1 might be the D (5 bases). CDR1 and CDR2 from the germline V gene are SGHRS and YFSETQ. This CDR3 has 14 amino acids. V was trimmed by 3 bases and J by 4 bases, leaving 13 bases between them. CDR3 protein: CASSSAWGGTEAFF. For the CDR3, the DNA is TGCGCCAGCAGCTCGGCGTGGGGGGGCACTGAAGCTTTCTTT.

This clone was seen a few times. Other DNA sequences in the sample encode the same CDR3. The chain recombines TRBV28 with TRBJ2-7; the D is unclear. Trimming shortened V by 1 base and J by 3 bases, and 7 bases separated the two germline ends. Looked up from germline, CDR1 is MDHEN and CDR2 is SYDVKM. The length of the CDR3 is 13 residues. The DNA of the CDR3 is TGTGCCAGCAGTTTATCCAACAGCTACGAGCAGTACTTC. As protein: CASSLSNSYEQYF.

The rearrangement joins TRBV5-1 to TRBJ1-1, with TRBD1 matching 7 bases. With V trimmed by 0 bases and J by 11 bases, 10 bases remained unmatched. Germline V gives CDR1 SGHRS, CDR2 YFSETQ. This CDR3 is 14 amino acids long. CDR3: CASSLAEGALRAFF. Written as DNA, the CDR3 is TGCGCCAGCAGCTTGGCGGAGGGGGCCCTGCGTGCTTTCTTT.